This is a list of T cell receptor beta chains from one sample in a study of T cells in Graves' hyperthyroidism and ophthalmopathy. TCRdb itself ran the multiplex PCR reads through MiXCR, one entry per CDR3 protein. Of around 420,000 distinct CDR3 sequences in the sample, around 14% were seen once. The sequencing sample was made of blood. Receptor source: a woman between 18 and 29 years old with Graves' hyperthyroidism. Each CDR3 is given with its conserved first and last residue. D genes are given only for firm matches. Only part of the rows carry a size: once, few, many, or a class if the clone is expanded.

v_call,clone_size,j_call,d_call,cdr3_aa,cdr3_nt
TRBV25-1,.,TRBJ2-4,TRBD1,CASSTQGAANIQYF,TGTGCCAGCAGTACTCAGGGGGCCGCGAACATTCAGTACTTC
TRBV7-6,.,TRBJ2-7,TRBD1,CASSFQTGGEQYF,TGTGCCAGCAGCTTTCAGACAGGGGGCGAGCAGTACTTC
TRBV5-1,few,TRBJ2-5,.,CASSPWTVQETQYF,TGCGCCAGCAGCCCCTGGACAGTCCAAGAGACCCAGTACTTC
TRBV5-6,.,TRBJ2-7,TRBD2,CASTGLYYEQYF,TGTGCCAGCACGGGACTATACTACGAGCAGTACTTC
TRBV3-1,.,TRBJ2-1,TRBD2,CASSRSGGGRSYNEQFF,TGTGCCAGCAGCCGTTCGGGGGGGGGGAGGTCCTACAATGAGCAGTTCTTC
TRBV3-1,many,TRBJ1-4,.,CASSQAPYRRHLNEKLFF,TGTGCCAGCAGCCAAGCCCCGTATAGACGGCATCTCAATGAAAAACTGTTTTTT
TRBV6-1,many,TRBJ2-1,TRBD2,CASSPWGGNNEQFF,TGTGCCAGCAGTCCATGGGGAGGGAACAATGAGCAGTTCTTC
TRBV6-5,many,TRBJ1-6,.,CASSYGAEGRDNSPLHF,TGTGCCAGCAGTTACGGGGCGGAGGGGCGGGATAATTCACCCCTCCACTTT
TRBV6-1,few,TRBJ2-1,TRBD2,CASSPTRLAGAYNEQFF,TGTGCCAGCAGTCCGACAAGACTAGCGGGAGCCTACAATGAGCAGTTCTTC
TRBV7-8,.,TRBJ2-6,.,CASSLRDMGRSGANVLTF,TGTGCCAGCAGCCTCCGGGACATGGGACGCTCTGGGGCCAACGTCCTGACTTTC
TRBV18,many,TRBJ1-4,TRBD1,CASSPRDRGLTNEKLFF,TGTGCCAGCTCACCGCGGGACAGGGGGCTAACTAATGAAAAACTGTTTTTT
TRBV20-1,many,TRBJ1-2,.,CSAAGGEGNYGYTF,TGCAGTGCTGCGGGAGGGGAGGGGAACTATGGCTACACCTTC
TRBV5-1,many,TRBJ2-7,.,CASSLAPDSYEQYF,TGTGCCAGCAGCTTAGCCCCAGACTCCTACGAGCAGTACTTC
TRBV7-2,.,TRBJ2-7,TRBD1,CASSLLGQGFSYEQYF,TGTGCCAGCAGCTTATTAGGACAGGGGTTTTCCTACGAGCAGTACTTC
TRBV29-1,few,TRBJ1-2,.,CSVDRVSGYTF,TGCAGCGTTGACAGGGTCTCTGGCTACACCTTC